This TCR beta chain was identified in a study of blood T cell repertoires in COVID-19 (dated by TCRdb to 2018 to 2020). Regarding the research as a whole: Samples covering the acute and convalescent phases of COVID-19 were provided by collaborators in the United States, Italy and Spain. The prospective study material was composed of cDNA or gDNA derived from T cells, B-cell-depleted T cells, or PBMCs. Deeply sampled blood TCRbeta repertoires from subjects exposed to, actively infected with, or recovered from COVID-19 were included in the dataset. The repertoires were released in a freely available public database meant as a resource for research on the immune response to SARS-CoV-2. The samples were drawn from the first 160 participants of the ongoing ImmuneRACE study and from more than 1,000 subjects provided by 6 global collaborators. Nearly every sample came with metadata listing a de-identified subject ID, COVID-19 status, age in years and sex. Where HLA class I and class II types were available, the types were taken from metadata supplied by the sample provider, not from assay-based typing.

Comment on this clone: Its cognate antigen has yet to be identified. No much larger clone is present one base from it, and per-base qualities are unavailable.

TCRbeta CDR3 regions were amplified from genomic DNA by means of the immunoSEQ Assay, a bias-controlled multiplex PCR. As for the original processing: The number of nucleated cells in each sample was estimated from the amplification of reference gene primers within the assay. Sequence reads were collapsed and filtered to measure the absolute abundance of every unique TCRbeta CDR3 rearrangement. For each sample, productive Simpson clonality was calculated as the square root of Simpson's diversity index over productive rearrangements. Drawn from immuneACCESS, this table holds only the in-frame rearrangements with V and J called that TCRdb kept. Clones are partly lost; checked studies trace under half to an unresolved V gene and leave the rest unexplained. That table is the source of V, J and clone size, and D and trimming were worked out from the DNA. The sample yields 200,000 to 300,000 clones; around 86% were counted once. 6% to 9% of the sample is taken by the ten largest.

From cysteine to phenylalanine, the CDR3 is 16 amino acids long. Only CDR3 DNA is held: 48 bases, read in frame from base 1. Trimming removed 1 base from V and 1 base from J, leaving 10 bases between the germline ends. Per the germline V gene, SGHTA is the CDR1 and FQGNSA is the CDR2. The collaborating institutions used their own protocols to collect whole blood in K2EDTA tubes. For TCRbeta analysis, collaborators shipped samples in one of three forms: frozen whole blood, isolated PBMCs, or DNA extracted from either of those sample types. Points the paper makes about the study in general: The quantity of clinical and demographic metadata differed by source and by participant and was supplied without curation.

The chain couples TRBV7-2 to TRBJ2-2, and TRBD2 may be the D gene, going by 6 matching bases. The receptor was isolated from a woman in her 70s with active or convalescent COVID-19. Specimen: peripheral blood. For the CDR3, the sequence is CASSLVGRGNTGELFF. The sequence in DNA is TGTGCCAGCAGCTTAGTCGGGCGGGGGAACACCGGGGAGCTGTTTTTT.